The T cell receptor (beta chain) described here comes from a study of T cells in Graves' hyperthyroidism and ophthalmopathy. Turning to the study itself: Peripheral blood specimens were obtained at initial diagnosis, prior to any treatment.

This CDR3 spans 14 amino acids. Germline CDR1 is MNHNS and CDR2 is SASEGT. The junction had 3 bases not matched to a gene; V was cut back by 5 bases and J by 0 bases. Template material for amplifying TCR beta CDR3 regions consisted of RNA transcripts. HTBI primers were the set used in a first-round RT-PCR of the TCR CDR3. TCRdb re-derived calls from the multiplex PCR reads in MiXCR, one entry per CDR3 protein. This sample yields roughly 180,000 distinct CDR3 sequences, of which 9.4% are seen a single time; over 20% belongs to the top ten. This clonotype was counted ten times or more. The TCR originated in a woman aged 18-29 years with Graves' hyperthyroidism that later progressed to Graves' ophthalmopathy. This chain joins TRBV6-1 and TRBJ2-7; TRBD1 agrees at 8 bases. The source material was blood. Here the CDR3 DNA reads TGTGCCAGCAGTTTGGGACAGGACTCCTACGAGCAGTACTTC. Its protein is CASSLGQDSYEQYF.